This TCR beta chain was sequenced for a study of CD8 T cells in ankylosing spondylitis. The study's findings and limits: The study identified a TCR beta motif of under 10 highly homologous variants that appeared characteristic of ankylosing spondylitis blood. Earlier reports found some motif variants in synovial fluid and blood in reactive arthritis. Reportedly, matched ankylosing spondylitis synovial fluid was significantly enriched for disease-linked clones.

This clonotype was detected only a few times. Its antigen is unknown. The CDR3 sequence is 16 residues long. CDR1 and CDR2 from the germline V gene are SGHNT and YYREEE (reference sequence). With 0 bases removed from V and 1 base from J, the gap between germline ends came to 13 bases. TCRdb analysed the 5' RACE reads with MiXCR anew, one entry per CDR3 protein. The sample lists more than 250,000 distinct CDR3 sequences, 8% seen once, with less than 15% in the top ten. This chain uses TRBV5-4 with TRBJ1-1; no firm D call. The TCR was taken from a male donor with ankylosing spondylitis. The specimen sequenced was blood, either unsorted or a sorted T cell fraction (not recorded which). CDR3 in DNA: TGTGCCAGCAGCTTGGCCGCGGCACAACGGAACACTGAAGCTTTCTTT. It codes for CASSLAAAQRNTEAFF.